This TCR beta chain was observed in a study of shared clonotypes between healthy human individuals. The CDR3 runs to 16 residues. With 3 bases clipped from V and 5 bases from J, the junction kept 6 bases outside the gene matches. The germline V gene has CDR1 MNHEY and CDR2 SMNVEV (reference sequence). The study, taken as a whole, reports: Among four donors, 4.5% to 5.5% of naive CD4 clonotypes were found in common.

Every subset had its genomic DNA shared out evenly among several immunoSEQ plates. Per the original methods: As immunoSEQ supplied junction-only sequences (without quality scores), filtering differed. Clones were read by immunoSEQ multiplex PCR, and TCRdb kept only the in-frame ones, dropping some. The D gene and trimming were derived from the DNA, and the V and J assignments and clone size from that table. Among hundreds of thousands of clones listed, 96% were seen once. The naive CD8 fraction comprised CD45RO-negative cells positively selected for CCR7 and excluded terminally differentiated effector memory CD45RA+ cells. Caucasian adults living in Nashville, Tennessee, provided all samples. With respect to this clone: Its antigen is unknown.

The V call is TRBV27, the J call TRBJ2-5, with 13 bases lining up with TRBD2. The sample comprised naive CD8+ T cells sorted from blood. The sequence derives from a woman aged 30 to 39 in good health. The CDR3 bases are TGTGCCAGCAGTTTCGGGACTAGCGGGAAGAGGGAGACCCAGTACTTC. Translation gives CASSFGTSGKRETQYF.